One and the same sample provided the 24 T cell receptor beta chains below, sequenced in a study of CD8+CD57+ T cells in acquired aplastic anemia. Patients sequenced had flow cytometry evidence of CD8+CD57+ cell expansion. Genomic DNA, the template, was used for profiling of the TCR beta VDJ and CDR3. TCRdb fed the reads into MiXCR, producing one record per CDR3 protein. This sample has 170,000 or so distinct CDR3 sequences; 50% to 65% occur once, and the top ten carry about 44%. Sequenced material: sorted CD4+, CD8+, or CD8+CD57+ T cells (not recorded which) from PBMCs. The origin of the receptors is a human donor with aplastic anemia.

The chain links TRBV7-9 to TRBJ1-1; tentatively, D is TRBD1 (6 bases). This CDR3 is built from 15 residues. Germline V CDR1 and CDR2: SEHNR, FQNEAQ (reference sequence). The V end was cut by 1 base, the J end by 0 bases, with 9 bases between. The CDR3 here is CASSLERGMNTEAFF. As DNA, the CDR3 is TGTGCCAGCAGCTTAGAAAGGGGGATGAACACTGAAGCTTTCTTT. The whole variable domain, remainder taken from reference TRBV7-9 and TRBJ1-1, is DTGVSQNPRHKITKRGQNVTFRCDPISEHNRLYWYRQTLGQGPEFLTYFQNEAQLEKSRLLSDRFSAERPKGSFSTLEIQRTEQGDSAMYLCASSLERGMNTEAFFGQGTRLTVV.

V usage is TRBV24-1 and J usage is TRBJ1-2; D uncertain. CDR1 and CDR2 from the germline V gene are KGHDR and SFDVKD. Trimming shortened V by 0 bases and J by 5 bases, and 6 bases separated the two germline ends. The CDR3 sequence is 13 residues long. The CDR3 nucleotides are TGTGCCACCAGTGATTTGCTAGGGTATGGCTACACCTTC. Amino acid sequence: CATSDLLGYGYTF.

In regard to this clonotype: A much bigger clone sits one base away, suggesting this may be a read error. The chain has TRBV7-9 and TRBJ1-2; 12 nucleotides match TRBD1. CDR3 size: 16 residues. Germline CDR1 is SEHNR and CDR2 is FQNEAQ (reference sequence). V dropped 5 bases and J dropped 3; count of bases not matched to a gene: 7. CDR3 sequence: CASSPRDRGHYYGYTF. In DNA, the CDR3 is TGTGCCAGCAGCCCCCGGGACAGGGGGCACTACTATGGCTACACCTTC.

The rearrangement uses TRBV20-1 and TRBJ2-7; D may correspond to TRBD1 or TRBD2 (5 bases each). Between the trimmed V and J ends, which lost 2 bases and 6 bases, there was a span of 11 bases. The germline CDR1 and CDR2 sequences are DFQATT and SNEGSKA (reference sequence). The CDR3 totals 12 residues. CDR3 sequence: CSARLWGREQYF. CDR3 in DNA: TGCAGTGCTAGATTATGGGGACGCGAGCAGTACTTC.

The chain is built from TRBV20-1 and TRBJ1-1; D may be TRBD1 (6 bases). With 5 bases removed from V and 5 bases from J, the gap between germline ends came to 12 bases. This CDR3 region has 12 residues. Germline-derived CDR1 and CDR2 are DFQATT and SNEGSKA (reference sequence). The CDR3 region is CSAGGQYTEAFF. CDR3 sequence (DNA): TGCAGTGCTGGGGGACAATATACTGAAGCTTTCTTT.

The V and J genes are TRBV7-3 and TRBJ1-1; a weak D match, TRBD1 (6 bases). The germline V and J ends were trimmed by 6 bases and 0 bases, with 14 bases remaining between them. Germline CDR1 SGHTA, CDR2 FQGTGA. This CDR3 comprises 15 residues. The CDR3 DNA follows: TGTGCCAGCAGGGAGACGGGACATTTGAACACTGAAGCTTTCTTT. This encodes CASRETGHLNTEAFF.

The chain uses TRBV24-1 and TRBJ2-3; maybe TRBD2 (7 bases). This CDR3 has 13 amino acids. Trimming removed 9 bases from V and 5 bases from J, with 14 bases in between. The germline V gene encodes CDR1 KGHDR and CDR2 SFDVKD. In DNA, the CDR3 is TGTGCCACCGGGGCGGGGGCGAAAGATACGCAGTATTTT. It yields the protein CATGAGAKDTQYF.

The chain carries TRBV5-1 and TRBJ2-7; 8 nucleotides line up with TRBD1. CDR1 is SGHRS, CDR2 YFSETQ, per germline. The trim removed 3 bases at V and 5 bases at J, leaving 7 bases unmatched. CDR3 length: 14 residues. CDR3: CASSWEDRVNEQYF. The CDR3 DNA reads TGCGCCAGCAGCTGGGAGGACAGGGTCAACGAGCAGTACTTC.

The genes are TRBV2 and TRBJ2-7, with 9 bases that match TRBD1. The germline gives CDR1 SNHLY, CDR2 FYNNEI. There are 15 residues in the CDR3. With V trimmed by 4 bases and J by 3 bases, 7 bases remained unmatched. In nucleotides, the CDR3 is TGTGCCAGCAGTGCCGACAGGGGGTACCTCTACGAGCAGTACTTC. It codes for CASSADRGYLYEQYF.

This chain connects TRBV2 to TRBJ1-2; D ambiguous. The germline V gene encodes CDR1 SNHLY and CDR2 FYNNEI. Trimming cost V 4 bases and J 10 bases, with 16 bases left between them. The CDR3 length is 13 residues. The CDR3 region is CASSGRPSEAYTF. The CDR3 bases are TGTGCCAGCAGTGGCAGACCGTCCGAAGCCTACACCTTC.

V gene TRBV4-2 combines with J gene TRBJ2-7, with D perhaps matching TRBD2 (5 bases). The V and J ends lost 3 bases and 3 bases respectively, with 9 bases between them. The germline V gene encodes CDR1 LGHNA and CDR2 YNFKEQ. The CDR3 is 13 amino acids. This CDR3 is CASSQEADYEQYF. The CDR3 coding sequence is TGTGCCAGCAGCCAGGAAGCGGACTACGAGCAGTACTTC.

V usage is TRBV7-2 and J usage is TRBJ1-5; the D is unclear. Germline-derived CDR1 and CDR2 are SGHTA and FQGNSA. Trimming stripped 5 bases from V and 4 bases from J, with 12 bases between. This CDR3 is 14 amino acids long. This chain's CDR3 is CASSPTRRNQPQHF. CDR3 in DNA: TGTGCCAGCAGCCCAACACGCCGAAATCAGCCCCAGCATTTT.

The table lists this clonotype with many counts. The chain is built from TRBV5-5 and TRBJ1-4, with no clear D. The germline V gene has CDR1 SGHKS and CDR2 YYEKEE (reference sequence). The germline V and J ends were trimmed by 3 bases and 5 bases, with 14 bases remaining between them. The CDR3 runs to 15 residues. The CDR3 DNA reads TGTGCCAGCAGCTCCTGGCCTGAAAAAAATGAAAAACTGTTTTTT. It encodes CASSSWPEKNEKLFF.

The sample holds many counts of this clonotype. The chain links TRBV11-2 to TRBJ2-1; 7 bases map to TRBD2. V trimming: 0 bases; J trimming: 7 bases; junction bases outside the gene matches: 6. There are 15 residues in the CDR3. Germline V gene lookup returns CDR1 SGHAT and CDR2 FQNNGV. CDR3 amino acids: CASSLDRQGGNEQFF. CDR3 bases: TGTGCCAGCAGCTTAGATAGGCAGGGAGGGAATGAGCAGTTCTTC.

This clonotype was seen repeatedly, ten times or more. This chain joins TRBV5-8 and TRBJ1-5, with unresolved D. Looked up from germline, CDR1 is SGHTS and CDR2 is YDEGEE. The CDR3 contains 12 residues. Between the trimmed V and J ends, which lost 10 bases and 0 bases, there was a span of 8 bases. CDR3: CAWAHSNQPQHF. The CDR3 coding sequence is TGTGCCTGGGCTCATAGCAATCAGCCCCAGCATTTT.

This clonotype was seen repeatedly, ten times or more. V is TRBV6-4 and J is TRBJ2-6; D is perhaps TRBD1 or TRBD2 (6 bases each). CDR1 is MRHNA and CDR2 is SNTAGT in the germline V gene. The length of the CDR3 is 16 residues. Trimming removed 2 bases at V and 0 bases at J, with 8 bases between. The DNA of the CDR3 is TGTGCCAGCAGTGACAGGGGGGACTCTGGGGCCAACGTCCTGACTTTC. This gives the protein CASSDRGDSGANVLTF.

The V gene is TRBV7-9, the J gene TRBJ1-2; 7 nucleotides line up with TRBD1. This CDR3 comprises 11 residues. With 5 bases clipped from V and 12 bases from J, the junction kept 6 bases outside the gene matches. Germline CDR1 and CDR2: SEHNR and FQNEAQ (reference sequence). Here the CDR3 reads CASSETQGDTF. DNA of the CDR3: TGTGCCAGCAGCGAAACGCAGGGGGACACCTTC.

V gene TRBV13 combines with J gene TRBJ2-3; 9 bases line up with TRBD1. The J segment lost 4 bases and the V segment lost 1 base, leaving 6 bases of the junction unmatched. CDR3 length equals 16 residues. The germline gives CDR1 PRHDT, CDR2 FYEKMQ (reference sequence). CDR3 coding DNA: TGTGCCAGCAGCTTAGATAGGACAGGGGTGGCAGATACGCAGTATTTT. Its protein product is CASSLDRTGVADTQYF.

This rearrangement joins TRBV7-9 to TRBJ2-7; 9 nucleotides align to TRBD1. J gave up 0 bases and V 8 bases, and 2 bases lay outside the gene matches. The germline V gene has CDR1 SEHNR and CDR2 FQNEAQ (reference sequence). This CDR3 comprises 13 residues. This chain's CDR3 is CASGTGYSYEQYF. Written as DNA, the CDR3 is TGTGCCAGCGGGACAGGGTACTCCTACGAGCAGTACTTC.

This clonotype was counted ten times or more. The chain combines TRBV6-1 with TRBJ2-7; 7 positions match TRBD1. CDR1 is MNHNS and CDR2 is SASEGT in the germline V gene. With 5 bases clipped from V and 4 bases from J, the junction kept 11 bases outside the gene matches. This CDR3 region has 15 residues. The CDR3 bases are TGTGCCAGCAGTAGCTACAGGGGACCACCATACGAGCAGTACTTC. It codes for CASSSYRGPPYEQYF.

The chain employs TRBV25-1 and TRBJ1-1, with TRBD1 identical over 7 bases. The CDR3 consists of 14 residues. The junction had 7 bases not matched to a gene; V was cut back by 4 bases and J by 5 bases. The germline V gene has CDR1 MGHDK and CDR2 SYGVNS. The CDR3: CASSVSRGSTEAFF. CDR3 coding DNA: TGTGCCAGCAGTGTTTCCAGGGGGTCTACTGAAGCTTTCTTT.

This clonotype was picked up many times. J is TRBJ1-2 and V is TRBV11-2; 9 nucleotides align to TRBD1. This CDR3 is 14 amino acids long. The germline V gene has CDR1 SGHAT and CDR2 FQNNGV. After removal of 1 base from V and 8 bases from J, the junction contained 5 bases not matched to a gene. The CDR3 DNA follows: TGTGCCAGCAGCTTAGGGGGACAGGGTGGAGGCTACACCTTC. It encodes CASSLGGQGGGYTF.

This clonotype was seen many times. The V and J genes are TRBV9 and TRBJ1-1; a weak D match, TRBD1 (5 bases). The CDR3 has 13 residues. V was clipped by 7 bases and J by 0 bases, with 10 bases between them. Germline CDR1 reads SGDLS; CDR2 reads YYNGEE. The CDR3 is CASGAGLNTEAFF. The DNA for the CDR3 is TGTGCCAGCGGCGCAGGGCTGAACACTGAAGCTTTCTTT.

V is TRBV6-6 and J is TRBJ1-6, with TRBD1 matching 8 bases. There are 15 residues in the CDR3. V was pared by 2 bases and J by 6 bases, with 3 bases of the junction left unmatched. Per germline, CDR1 MNHNY and CDR2 SVGAGI (reference sequence). The CDR3 here is CASSYPGGGNSPLHF. The CDR3, as DNA: TGTGCCAGCAGTTACCCAGGGGGCGGTAATTCACCCCTCCACTTT.